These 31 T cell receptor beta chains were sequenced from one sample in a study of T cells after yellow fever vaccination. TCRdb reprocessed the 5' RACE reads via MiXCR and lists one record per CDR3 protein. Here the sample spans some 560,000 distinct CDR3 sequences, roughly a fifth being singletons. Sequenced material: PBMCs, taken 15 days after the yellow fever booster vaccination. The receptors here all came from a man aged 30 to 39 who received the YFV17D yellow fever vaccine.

The CDR3 here is CSASLTYGEQFF. The CDR3 DNA is TGCAGTGCCAGCTTAACGTATGGGGAGCAGTTCTTC. The chain is built from TRBV20-1 and TRBJ2-1; no clear D gene. Trimming cost V 6 bases and J 10 bases, with 16 bases left between them. The germline gives CDR1 DFQATT, CDR2 SNEGSKA (reference sequence). CDR3 length: 12 amino acids.

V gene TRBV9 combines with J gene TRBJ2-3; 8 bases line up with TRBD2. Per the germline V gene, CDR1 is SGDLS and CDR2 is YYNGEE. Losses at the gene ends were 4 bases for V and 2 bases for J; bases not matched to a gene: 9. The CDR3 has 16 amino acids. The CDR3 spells CASSRGTSPPTDTQYF. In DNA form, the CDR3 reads TGTGCCAGCAGCCGGGGGACTAGTCCACCCACAGATACGCAGTATTTT.

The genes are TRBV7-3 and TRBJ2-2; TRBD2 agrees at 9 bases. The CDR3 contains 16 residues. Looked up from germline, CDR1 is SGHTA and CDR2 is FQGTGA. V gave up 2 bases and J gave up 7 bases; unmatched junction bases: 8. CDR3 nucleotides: TGTGCCAGCAGCTTAGGTAGCGGGAGCAGAGTCGGGGAGCTGTTTTTT. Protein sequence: CASSLGSGSRVGELFF.

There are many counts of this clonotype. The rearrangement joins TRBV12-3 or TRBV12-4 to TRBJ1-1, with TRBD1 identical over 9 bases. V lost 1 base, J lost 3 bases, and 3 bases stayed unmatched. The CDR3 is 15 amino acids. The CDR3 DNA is TGTGCCAGCAGTTTAGGCACAGGGGGCGACACTGAAGCTTTCTTT. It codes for CASSLGTGGDTEAFF.

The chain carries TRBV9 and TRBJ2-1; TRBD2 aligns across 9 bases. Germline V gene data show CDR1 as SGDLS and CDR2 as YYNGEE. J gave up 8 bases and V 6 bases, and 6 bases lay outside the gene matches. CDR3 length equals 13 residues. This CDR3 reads CASNEREVYEQFF. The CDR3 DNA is TGTGCCAGCAATGAGCGGGAGGTCTATGAGCAGTTCTTC. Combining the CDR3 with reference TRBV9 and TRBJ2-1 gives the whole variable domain DSGVTQTPKHLITATGQRVTLRCSPRSGDLSVYWYQQSLDQGLQFLIQYYNGEERAKGNILERFSAQQFPDLHSELNLSSLELGDSALYFCASNEREVYEQFFGPGTRLTVL.

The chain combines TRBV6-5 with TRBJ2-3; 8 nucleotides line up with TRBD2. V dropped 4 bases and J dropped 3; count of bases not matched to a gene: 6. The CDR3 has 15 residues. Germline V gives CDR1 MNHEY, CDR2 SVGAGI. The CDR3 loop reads CASSFGAGVTDTQYF. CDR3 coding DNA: TGTGCCAGCAGTTTCGGAGCGGGAGTGACAGATACGCAGTATTTT.

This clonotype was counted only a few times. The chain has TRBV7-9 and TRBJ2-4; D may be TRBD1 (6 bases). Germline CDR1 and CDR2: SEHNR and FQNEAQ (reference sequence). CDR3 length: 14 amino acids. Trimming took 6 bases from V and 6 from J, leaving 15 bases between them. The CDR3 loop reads CASRLEGHSNIQYF. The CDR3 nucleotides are TGTGCCAGCAGACTAGAGGGACATTCAAACATTCAGTACTTC.

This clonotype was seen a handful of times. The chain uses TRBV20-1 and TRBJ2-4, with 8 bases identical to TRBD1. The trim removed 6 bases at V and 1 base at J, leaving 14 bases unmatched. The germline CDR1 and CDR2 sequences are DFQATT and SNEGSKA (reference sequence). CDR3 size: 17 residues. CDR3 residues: CSASPVQGAFAKNIQYF. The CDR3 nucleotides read TGCAGTGCCAGCCCAGTTCAGGGGGCTTTTGCCAAAAACATTCAGTACTTC.

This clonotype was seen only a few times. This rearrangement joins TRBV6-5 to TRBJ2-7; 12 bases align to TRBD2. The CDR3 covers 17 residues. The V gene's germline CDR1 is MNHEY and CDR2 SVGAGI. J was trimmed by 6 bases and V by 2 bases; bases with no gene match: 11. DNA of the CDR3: TGTGCCAGCAGTTACGGCCTAGCGGGAGGGACTGGGGGCGAGCAGTACTTC. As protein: CASSYGLAGGTGGEQYF.

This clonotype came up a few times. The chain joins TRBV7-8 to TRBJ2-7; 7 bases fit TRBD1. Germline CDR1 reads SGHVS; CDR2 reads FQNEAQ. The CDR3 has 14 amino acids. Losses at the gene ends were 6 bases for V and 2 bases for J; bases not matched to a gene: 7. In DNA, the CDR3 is TGTGCCAGCAGTTATACCGGGACAGCCTACGAGCAGTACTTC. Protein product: CASSYTGTAYEQYF. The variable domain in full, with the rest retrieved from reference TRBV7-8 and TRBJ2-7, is GAGVSQSPRYKVAKRGQDVALRCDPISGHVSLFWYQQALGQGPEFLTYFQNEAQLDKSGLPSDRFFAERPEGSVSTLKIQRTQQEDSAVYLCASSYTGTAYEQYFGPGTRLTVT.

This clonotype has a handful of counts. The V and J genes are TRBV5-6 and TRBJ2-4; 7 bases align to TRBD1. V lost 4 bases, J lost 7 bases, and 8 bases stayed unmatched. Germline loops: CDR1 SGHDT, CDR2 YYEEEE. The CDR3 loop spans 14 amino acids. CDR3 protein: CASSPSTGFNIQYF. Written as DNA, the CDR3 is TGTGCCAGCAGCCCGTCGACAGGGTTCAACATTCAGTACTTC.

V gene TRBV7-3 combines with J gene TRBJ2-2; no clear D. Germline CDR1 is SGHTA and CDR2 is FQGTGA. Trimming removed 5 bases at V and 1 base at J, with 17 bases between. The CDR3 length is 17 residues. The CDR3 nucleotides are TGTGCCAGCAGCCGCGGCCGCCAATCGCAGAACACCGGGGAGCTGTTTTTT. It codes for CASSRGRQSQNTGELFF.

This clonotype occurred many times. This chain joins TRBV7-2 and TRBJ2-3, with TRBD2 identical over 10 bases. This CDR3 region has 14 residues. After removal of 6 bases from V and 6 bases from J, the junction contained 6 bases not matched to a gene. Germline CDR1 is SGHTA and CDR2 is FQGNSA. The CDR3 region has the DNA TGTGCCAGCAGGCTAGCGGGAGTCGGCGATACGCAGTATTTT. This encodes CASRLAGVGDTQYF.

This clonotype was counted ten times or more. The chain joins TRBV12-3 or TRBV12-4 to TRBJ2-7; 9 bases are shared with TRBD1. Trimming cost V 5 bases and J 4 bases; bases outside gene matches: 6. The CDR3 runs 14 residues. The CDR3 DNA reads TGTGCCAGCAGTGAGACCGGGACAGGGTACGAGCAGTACTTC. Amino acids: CASSETGTGYEQYF.

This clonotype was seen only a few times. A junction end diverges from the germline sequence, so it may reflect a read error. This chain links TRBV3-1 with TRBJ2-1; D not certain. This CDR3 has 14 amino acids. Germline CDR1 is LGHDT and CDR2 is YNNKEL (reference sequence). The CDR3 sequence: CASSVSSRPSPIVF. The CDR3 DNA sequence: TGTGCCAGCAGCGTCTCCTCGAGGCCTAGTCCAATCGTCTTC.

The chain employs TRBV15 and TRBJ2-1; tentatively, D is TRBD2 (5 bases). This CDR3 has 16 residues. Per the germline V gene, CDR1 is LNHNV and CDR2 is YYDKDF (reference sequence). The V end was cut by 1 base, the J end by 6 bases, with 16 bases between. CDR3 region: CATSRAGLSFSNEQFF. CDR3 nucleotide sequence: TGTGCCACCAGCAGAGCCGGACTCTCCTTCTCCAATGAGCAGTTCTTC.

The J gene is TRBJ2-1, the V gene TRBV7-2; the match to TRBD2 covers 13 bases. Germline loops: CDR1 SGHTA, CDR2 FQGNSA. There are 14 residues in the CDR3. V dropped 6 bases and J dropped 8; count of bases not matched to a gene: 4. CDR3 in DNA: TGTGCCAGCAGACTAGCGGGAGGGCCCTATGAGCAGTTCTTC. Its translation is CASRLAGGPYEQFF.

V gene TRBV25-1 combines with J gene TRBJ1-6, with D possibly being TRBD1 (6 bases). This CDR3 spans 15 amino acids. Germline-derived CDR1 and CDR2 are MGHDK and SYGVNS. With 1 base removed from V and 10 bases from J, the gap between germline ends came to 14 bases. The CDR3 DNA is TGTGCCAGCAGTGAATCGGACAGAAGCAAATCACCCCTCCACTTT. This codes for CASSESDRSKSPLHF. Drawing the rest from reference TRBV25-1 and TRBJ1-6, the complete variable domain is EADIYQTPRYLVIGTGKKITLECSQTMGHDKMYWYQQDPGMELHLIHYSYGVNSTEKGDLSSESTVSRIRTEHFPLTLESARPSHTSQYLCASSESDRSKSPLHFGNGTRLTVT.

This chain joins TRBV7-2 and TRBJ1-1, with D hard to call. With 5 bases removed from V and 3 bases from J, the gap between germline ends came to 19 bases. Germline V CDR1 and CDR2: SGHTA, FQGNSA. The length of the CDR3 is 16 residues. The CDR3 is CASSLRNSRGYTEAFF. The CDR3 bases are TGTGCCAGCAGCCTCAGAAATAGTCGGGGTTACACTGAAGCTTTCTTT.

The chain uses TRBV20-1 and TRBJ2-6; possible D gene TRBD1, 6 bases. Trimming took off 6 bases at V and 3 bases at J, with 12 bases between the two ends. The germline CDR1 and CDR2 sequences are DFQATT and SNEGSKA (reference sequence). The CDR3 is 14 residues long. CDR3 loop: CSATGTFGANVLTF. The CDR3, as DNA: TGCAGTGCAACAGGGACCTTTGGGGCCAACGTCCTGACTTTC.

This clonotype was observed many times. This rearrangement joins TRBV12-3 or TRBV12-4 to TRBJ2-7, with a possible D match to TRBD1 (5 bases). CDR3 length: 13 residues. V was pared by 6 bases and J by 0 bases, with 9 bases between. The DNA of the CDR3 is TGTGCCAGCAGCCCTGACAGCTCCTACGAGCAGTACTTC. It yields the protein CASSPDSSYEQYF.

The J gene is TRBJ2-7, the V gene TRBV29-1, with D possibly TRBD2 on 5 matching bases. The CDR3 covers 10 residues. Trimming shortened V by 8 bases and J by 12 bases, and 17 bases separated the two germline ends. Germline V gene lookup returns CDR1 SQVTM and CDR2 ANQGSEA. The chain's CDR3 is CSPMGAAVYF. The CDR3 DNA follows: TGCAGCCCCATGGGAGCGGCGGTGTACTTC.

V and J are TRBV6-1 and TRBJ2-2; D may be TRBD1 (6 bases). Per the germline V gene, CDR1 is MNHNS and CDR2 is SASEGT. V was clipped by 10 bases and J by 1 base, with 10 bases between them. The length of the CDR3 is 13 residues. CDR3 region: CATLTGNTGELFF. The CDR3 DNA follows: TGTGCCACCTTGACAGGGAACACCGGGGAGCTGTTTTTT.

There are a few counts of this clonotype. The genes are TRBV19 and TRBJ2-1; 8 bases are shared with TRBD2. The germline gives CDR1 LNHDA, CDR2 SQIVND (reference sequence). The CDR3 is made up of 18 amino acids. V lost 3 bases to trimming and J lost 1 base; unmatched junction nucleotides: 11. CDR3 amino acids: CASSMRGASGRSYNEQFF. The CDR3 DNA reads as TGTGCCAGTAGTATGAGGGGAGCTAGCGGGCGATCCTACAATGAGCAGTTCTTC.

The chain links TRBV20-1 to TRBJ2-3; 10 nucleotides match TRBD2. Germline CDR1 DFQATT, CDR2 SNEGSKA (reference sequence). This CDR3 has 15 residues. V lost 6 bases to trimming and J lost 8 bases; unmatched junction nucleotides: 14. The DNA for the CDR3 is TGCAGTGCCACACCCCCTAGCGGGGGTCTGGGTACGCAGTATTTT. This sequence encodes CSATPPSGGLGTQYF.

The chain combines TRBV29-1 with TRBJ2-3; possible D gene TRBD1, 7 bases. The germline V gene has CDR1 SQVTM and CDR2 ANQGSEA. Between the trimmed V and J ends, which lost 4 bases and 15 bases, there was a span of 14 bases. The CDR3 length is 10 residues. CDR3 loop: CSVGQGGSYF. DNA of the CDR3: TGCAGCGTTGGACAGGGAGGCTCTTATTTT.

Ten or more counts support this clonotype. The CDR3 spells CASSLSGASYEQYF. The CDR3 DNA follows: TGTGCCAGCAGTCTTAGCGGGGCTTCCTACGAGCAGTACTTC. This rearrangement joins TRBV7-2 to TRBJ2-7; 8 bases align to TRBD2. The CDR3 covers 14 residues. After removal of 6 bases from V and 1 base from J, the junction contained 5 bases not matched to a gene. The germline CDR1 and CDR2 sequences are SGHTA and FQGNSA.

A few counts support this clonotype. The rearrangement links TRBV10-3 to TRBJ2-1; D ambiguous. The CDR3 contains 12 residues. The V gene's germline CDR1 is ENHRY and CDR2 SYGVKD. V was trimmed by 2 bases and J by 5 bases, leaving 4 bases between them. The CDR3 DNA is TGTGCCATCAGTGAGCCCCACAATGAGCAGTTCTTC. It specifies CAISEPHNEQFF.

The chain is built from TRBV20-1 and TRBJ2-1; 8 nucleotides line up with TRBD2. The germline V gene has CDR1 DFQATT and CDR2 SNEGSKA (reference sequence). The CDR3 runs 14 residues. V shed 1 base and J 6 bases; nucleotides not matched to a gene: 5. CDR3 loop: CSARGLALGNEQFF. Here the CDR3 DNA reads TGCAGTGCTAGAGGACTAGCGCTCGGCAATGAGCAGTTCTTC.

The CDR3 is CASSVVGTQYF. The DNA of the CDR3 is TGTGCCAGCAGTGTGGTCGGGACCCAGTACTTC. This chain connects TRBV2 to TRBJ2-5; no firm D call. Trimming removed 4 bases at V and 7 bases at J, with 7 bases between. The CDR3 contains 11 residues. Germline loops: CDR1 SNHLY, CDR2 FYNNEI.

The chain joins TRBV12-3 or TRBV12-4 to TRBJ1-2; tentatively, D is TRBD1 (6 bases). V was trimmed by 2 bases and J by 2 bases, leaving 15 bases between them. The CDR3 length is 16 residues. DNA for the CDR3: TGTGCCAGCAGTTTATCCGGGTCCAGGGGAAACTATGGCTACACCTTC. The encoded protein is CASSLSGSRGNYGYTF.